This T cell receptor (beta chain) was sequenced during a study of cytomegalovirus exposure and HLA in healthy donors (dated by TCRdb to between 2016 and 2019). About the study as a whole: An earlier analysis of roughly 500 of the donors reported approximately 300 Gb of sequence data and 117 million unique TCR beta sequences from roughly 180 million T cells. An early release covering roughly 600 HLA-typed donors comprised approximately 290 gigabases of sequencing data and roughly 86 million unique TCR sequences. Of the approximately 370 genotyped donors, 75% to 85% were placed in the genetic ancestry cluster associated with self-reported Caucasian donors. The aim of the study was to test whether cataloging public T cell receptors could identify signatures of past pathogen exposure. The study used immunosequencing to profile the T cell repertoires of under 700 subjects and linked those repertoires to cytomegalovirus serostatus. Besides the first cohort of 666 subjects, a separate validation cohort made up of roughly 120 different subjects was used. High-throughput TCR immunosequencing, statistical association of individual TCRs with disease status, and machine learning were combined to predict cytomegalovirus infection status. In a later analysis, previously published TCR beta repertoires from several hundred donors were re-analyzed and high-resolution HLA genotyping was added so that TCR occurrence patterns could be studied. Rather than drawing on any new phenotypic data, the later analysis identified candidate immune exposures from TCR beta sequences and the way those sequences occurred across donors. In an earlier analysis of several hundred of the donors, high-throughput TCR beta sequencing was used to judge whether each TCR beta V gene segment behaved as functional or pseudogenic. Alongside the repertoire data, information on donor age, sex, ethnicity and CMV serostatus was compiled. A later genetic analysis took genome-wide SNP genotypes for about three fifths of the 666 donors and used that subset as a discovery cohort. Every repertoire in the discovery cohort had been generated on one and the same sequencing platform. HLA typing included class I and class II loci at four-digit resolution. Typing coverage differed by locus: A, B, C, DRB1 and DQB1 were typed in roughly 629-630 donors, DQA1 in 500 to 550, DPA1 in over 600, and DPB1 in just under 490. Roughly five DR-DQ haplotypes were treated as single units for association and clustering because of strong linkage in the cohort. Across some 400 genotyped donors of the cohort, an average of approximately 240,000 unique TCR beta nucleotide sequences per donor were sequenced, and 15% to 20% of those sequences were non-productive. General conclusions and limits of the study: The classifier was reported to diagnose cytomegalovirus status with high specificity and sensitivity in both the original cohort and the validation cohort. Most CMV-associated TCR beta chains appeared to be HLA-restricted in a later analysis, and the HLA associations seemed to be driven largely by CMV exposure. Linkage disequilibrium might explain the correlated functional status among segregating V segments, but an unknown experimental factor could not be excluded. A cluster of highly shared sequence variants was judged likely to represent a technical artifact of the sequencing pipeline. In this cohort, only TCR beta chains were sequenced, and detectable features were limited by the absence of alpha or paired-chain data. At a false discovery rate of 0.05, a later analysis linked around 17,000 TCR beta sequences to specific HLA alleles. The authors suggested that the approach could potentially be generalized to other disease states and immunological phenotypes. Immune exposure information for the cohort was limited to CMV serostatus. When HLA alleles, especially DR and DQ, strongly co-occurred, TCR associations were difficult to assign to individual alleles. In an earlier analysis of 587 of the donors, most TCR beta V segments were observed in productive rearrangements about 87% or about 30% of the time, broadly matching IMGT annotations. In a later analysis, TCR association rates were found to vary across HLA loci, with the most associated TCRs seen for DRB1 alleles and the fewest for HLA-C alleles. An association between a missense DCLRE1C variant and V-gene and J-gene trimming of TCR beta chains was found in a later genetic analysis and replicated in an independent cohort. Because HLA typing was unavailable for some donors at each locus, only the typed subset was used in association tests. According to a later genetic analysis, donors in an Asian-associated ancestry cluster had fewer N-insertions in productive TCRs than the approximately 670-donor mean. In vitro tests confirmed that a few of the cytomegalovirus-associated TCR beta chains recognize cytomegalovirus antigens. Presence/absence analyses assumed roughly uniform sequencing depth across donors, an assumption that may not hold. In a later analysis, HLA-associated TCR beta chains showed more clonal expansion and lower generation probabilities than non-associated chains that were equally common. Most TCR sequences were seen in very few donors, while some public TCRs were found in many individuals. The earlier analysis of nearly 600 of the donors excluded some 16 rarely observed V segments, including chromosome 9 orphons, because counts were too low. Several of the top co-occurrence clusters appeared to be linked to parvovirus B19, influenza, CMV and Epstein-Barr virus, according to a later analysis. The study listed 150 to 200 TCR beta chains as associated with cytomegalovirus. A further reported finding was that TCR beta sequences accurately predicted the HLA-A and HLA-B alleles for most subjects in the first cohort.

About this clone itself: The clone's antigen remains unknown. Qualities for individual bases were not recorded, and no much larger clone is one base off.

Library preparation was by the immunoSEQ multiplex PCR assay. The multiplex PCR relied on a mix of 60 forward primers for TCR Vbeta segments and 13 reverse primers for TCR Jbeta segments. The CDR3 region of rearranged TCR beta genes was amplified from genomic DNA by a multiplex PCR assay. Amplified TCR beta libraries were sequenced as 87-base-pair reads on the Illumina HiSeq System. In the source study's methods: Across the 600 to 700 repertoires, a later analysis counted around 80 million unique TCR beta chains, some 11 million of which were shared by at least two donors. Raw reads were error-corrected and collapsed into unique sequences with a nearest-neighbor algorithm that merged closely related sequences to remove PCR and sequencing errors. Alignment of CDR3 sequences to IMGT reference sequences was used to assign V, D and J gene segments. For a sequence to be retained, a match of at least six nucleotides to both a V gene segment and a J gene segment was required. A rearrangement was called productive if the CDR3 had no stop codons and remained in frame with V and J, and every other rearrangement was called non-productive. CDR3 was defined by IMGT convention, running from the second conserved V-encoded cysteine to the conserved J-encoded phenylalanine. The earlier analysis of 450 to 750 of the donors excluded any sequence lacking an unambiguous match to a single V gene segment. In an earlier analysis of some 590 of the donors, a V segment was called functional when productive rearrangements were above 56.7%, and segregating when the standard deviation between donors exceeded 5%. To diagnose cytomegalovirus status from the catalog of TCR beta chain sequences, a statistical classification framework was built. A later analysis assigned V and J genes by comparing TCR nucleotide sequences with IMGT/GENE-DB human TR gene sequences. The TCRdist pipeline was used in a later analysis to assign CDR3 sequences and most-parsimonious VDJ recombination scenarios. In a later analysis, every TCR beta chain was defined by the combination of its CDR3 amino acid sequence and its V-gene family, and reads without a unique V-gene family were dropped. To address suspected cross-contamination and a sequencing artifact, a later analysis removed over 500 highly shared, low-generation-probability nucleotide sequences. In a later analysis, a clonal expansion index was calculated for each public chain from normalized within-repertoire ranks of inferred template counts. Generation probabilities in a later analysis came from a VDJ recombination model fitted to out-of-frame rearrangements, and those results were checked against IGoR. In a later analysis, TCR-TCR, TCR-HLA and TCR-CMV co-occurrence was scored with hypergeometric tests, and a repertoire-size bias correction was applied to TCR pairs. In a later analysis, false discovery rates were estimated by permuting HLA or CMV assignments 20 times. In a later analysis, co-occurring TCRs were grouped using DBSCAN, with TCRdist sequence similarity added in when clustering inside HLA-allele-positive subsets. Repertoires with fewer than 30,000 or more than 120,000 public chains, plus five repertoires with anomalous nucleotide sharing, were excluded from co-occurrence clustering. Drawn from immuneACCESS, this table holds only the in-frame rearrangements with V and J called that TCRdb kept. Clones are partly lost; checked studies trace under half to an unresolved V gene and leave the rest unexplained. For V, J and clone size, that table is used; D and trimming come from the DNA. In this sample the table shows around 92,000 clones, around three quarters of which occur a single time. In total, the top ten clones hold around 15% of the sample.

The cohort comprised 710 or so healthy bone marrow donors. Cohort members were all nominally healthy when sampled, although unrecorded immune exposures were likely present. The donor tested CMV seropositive, placing the donor among the 290 or so seropositive members of the cohort. Every donor gave a peripheral blood sample, and the peripheral blood mononuclear cells from that sample were used for TCR beta sequencing. Genomic DNA extraction from the blood cell samples was performed with the Qiagen DNeasy Blood Extraction Kit. This receptor was taken from a man between 60 and 70 years old in good health and CMV-seropositive. The specimen was PBMCs.

The CDR3 here reads CASSRLDAGTNEQFF. The nucleotides read TGTGCCAGCTCACGGTTGGATGCAGGAACCAATGAGCAGTTCTTC. This chain joins TRBV18 to TRBJ2-1; the D gene identity is not certain. According to the germline V gene, CDR1 reads KGHSH and CDR2 reads LQKENI. V gives up 4 bases and J gives up 6 bases, and the segment between their germline ends measures 16 bases. The CDR3 measures 15 amino acids from cysteine to phenylalanine. Just CDR3 DNA is preserved here, 45 bases in frame from base 1.